This entry features one T cell receptor beta chain sequence. Assay: immunoSEQ multiplex PCR; the TCRdb copy retains only in-frame clones and omits some. Among about 140,000 clones listed, around 83% were seen once. The record originates from a study of blood T cell repertoires in COVID-19. Seattle-derived patients entered the study during active infection and were followed longitudinally. This sequence originates from a man aged 30 to 45 with COVID-19, enrolled during active disease. The sequenced sample was peripheral blood.

Here the CDR3 reads CASSPSGRVYEQYF. In DNA form, the CDR3 reads TGTGCCAGCAGCCCGAGCGGGAGGGTGTACGAGCAGTACTTC. The gene calls are TRBV5-4 and TRBJ2-7; TRBD2 agrees at 10 bases. V lost 4 bases and J lost 4; bases outside the gene matches: 5. CDR3 length: 14 residues. Germline V gene data show CDR1 as SGHNT and CDR2 as YYREEE (reference sequence).